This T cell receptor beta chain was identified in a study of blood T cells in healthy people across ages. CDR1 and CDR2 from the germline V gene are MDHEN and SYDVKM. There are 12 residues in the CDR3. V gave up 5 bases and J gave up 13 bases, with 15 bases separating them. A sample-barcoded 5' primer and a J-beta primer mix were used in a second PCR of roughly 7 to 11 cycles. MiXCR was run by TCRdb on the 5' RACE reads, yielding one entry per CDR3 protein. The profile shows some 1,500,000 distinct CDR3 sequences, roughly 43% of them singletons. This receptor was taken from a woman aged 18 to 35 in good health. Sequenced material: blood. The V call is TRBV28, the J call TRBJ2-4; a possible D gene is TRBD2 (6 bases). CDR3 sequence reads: CASSPRLVEQYF. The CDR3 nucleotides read TGTGCCAGCAGTCCCCGACTAGTTGAGCAGTACTTC. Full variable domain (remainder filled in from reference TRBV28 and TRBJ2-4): DVKVTQSSRYLVKRTGEKVFLECVQDMDHENMFWYRQDPGLGLRLIYFSYDVKMKEKGDIPEGYSVSREKKERFSLILESASTNQTSMYLCASSPRLVEQYFGAGTRLSVL.